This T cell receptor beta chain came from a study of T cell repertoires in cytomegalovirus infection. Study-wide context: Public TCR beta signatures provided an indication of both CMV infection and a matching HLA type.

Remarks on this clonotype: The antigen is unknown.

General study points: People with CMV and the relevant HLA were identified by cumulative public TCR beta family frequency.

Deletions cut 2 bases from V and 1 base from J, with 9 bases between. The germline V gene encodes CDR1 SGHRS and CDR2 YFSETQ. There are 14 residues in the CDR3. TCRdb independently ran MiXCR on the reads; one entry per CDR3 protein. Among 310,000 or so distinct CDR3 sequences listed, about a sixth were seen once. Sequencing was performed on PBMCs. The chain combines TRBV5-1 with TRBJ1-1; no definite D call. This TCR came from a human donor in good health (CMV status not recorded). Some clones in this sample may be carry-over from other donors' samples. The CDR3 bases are TGCGCCAGCAGCTTCAAGGACCCGAACACTGAAGCTTTCTTT. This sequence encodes CASSFKDPNTEAFF.